This TCR beta chain was sequenced during a study of cytomegalovirus exposure and HLA in healthy donors. Study conclusions and caveats: Accurate HLA-A and HLA-B prediction from TCR beta sequences was reported for most subjects. Sequence variants that were highly shared formed a cluster that was likely a sequencing artifact.

Trimming stripped 2 bases from V and 0 bases from J, with 8 bases between. The CDR3 is 15 residues long. CDR1 is SEHNR, CDR2 FQNEAQ, per germline (reference sequence). This clone was seen a few times. As yet, its antigen is unknown. PCR employed 60 Vbeta and 13 Jbeta primers. Sequenced by immunoSEQ multiplex PCR; TCRdb stores in-frame clones only, minus some. Altogether approximately 89,000 clones are present, roughly 80% being singletons, with the ten largest covering roughly 9.1%. The sample taken for sequencing was PBMCs. The source is a man aged 30 to 45 in good health and CMV-seropositive. The chain recombines TRBV7-9 with TRBJ1-5; no clear D gene. The CDR3 sequence is CASSLSPYSNQPQHF. As DNA, the CDR3 is TGTGCCAGCAGCTTAAGCCCGTATAGCAATCAGCCCCAGCATTTT.